The clone carrying this T cell receptor beta chain was detected many times. Its antigen is not known. The data derive from a study of T cells in Graves' hyperthyroidism and ophthalmopathy. Broader study findings: Clonotypes that were expanded in thyroid above 0.001 mostly appeared in blood too.

The source material, RNA transcripts, was used to amplify TCR beta CDR3 regions. Initially, a first-round RT-PCR of the TCR CDR3 employed the HTBI primer set. TCRdb redid the calling of the multiplex PCR reads with MiXCR, one entry per CDR3 protein. In the table there are over 250,000 distinct CDR3 sequences, 20% to 30% of which are singletons. The CDR3 is made up of 13 amino acids. Germline-derived CDR1 and CDR2 are MDHEN and SYDVKM. V was clipped by 5 bases and J by 4 bases, with 12 bases between them. The genes are TRBV28 and TRBJ2-7; D is tentatively TRBD1 or TRBD2 (6 bases each). The receptor comes from a man between 40 and 49 years old with Graves' hyperthyroidism that later progressed to Graves' ophthalmopathy. Source material: blood. CDR3 nucleotide sequence: TGTGCCAGCAGTAGCATAGGGGGGTACGAGCAGTACTTC. Amino acids: CASSSIGGYEQYF.